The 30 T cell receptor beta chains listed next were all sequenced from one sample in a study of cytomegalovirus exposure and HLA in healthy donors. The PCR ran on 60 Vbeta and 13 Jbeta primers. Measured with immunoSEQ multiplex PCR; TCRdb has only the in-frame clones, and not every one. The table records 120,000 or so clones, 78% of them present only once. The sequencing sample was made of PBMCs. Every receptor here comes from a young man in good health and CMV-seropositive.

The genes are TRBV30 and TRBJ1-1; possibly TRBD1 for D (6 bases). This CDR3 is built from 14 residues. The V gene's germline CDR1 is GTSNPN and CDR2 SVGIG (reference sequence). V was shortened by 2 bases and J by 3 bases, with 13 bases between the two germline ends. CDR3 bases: TGTGCCTGGAGTCTTACAGGGCTGTACACTGAAGCTTTCTTT. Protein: CAWSLTGLYTEAFF.

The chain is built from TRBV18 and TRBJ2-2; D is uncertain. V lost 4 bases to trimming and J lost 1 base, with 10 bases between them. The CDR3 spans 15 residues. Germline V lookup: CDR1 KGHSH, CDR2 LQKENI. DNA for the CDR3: TGTGCCAGCTCACTGGATAGCAGGAACACCGGGGAGCTGTTTTTT. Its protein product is CASSLDSRNTGELFF.

CDR3 protein: CASSDSSRGTEAFF. Here the CDR3 DNA reads TGTGCCAGCAGTGACTCGAGTCGGGGCACTGAAGCTTTCTTT. The chain has TRBV6-4 and TRBJ1-1; D remains unclear. Trimming stripped 0 bases from V and 4 bases from J, with 9 bases between. Germline values: CDR1 MRHNA, CDR2 SNTAGT. The CDR3 totals 14 residues.

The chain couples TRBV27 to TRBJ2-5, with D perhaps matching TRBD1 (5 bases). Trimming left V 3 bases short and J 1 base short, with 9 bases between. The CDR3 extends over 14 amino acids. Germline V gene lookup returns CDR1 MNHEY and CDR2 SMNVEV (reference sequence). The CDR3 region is CASSFLGAQETQYF. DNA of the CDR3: TGTGCCAGCAGTTTCTTAGGGGCCCAAGAGACCCAGTACTTC.

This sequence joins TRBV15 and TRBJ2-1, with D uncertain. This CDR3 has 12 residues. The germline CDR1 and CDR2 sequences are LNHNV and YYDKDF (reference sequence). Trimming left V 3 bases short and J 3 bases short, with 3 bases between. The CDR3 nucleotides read TGTGCCACCAGCAGCGTCTACAATGAGCAGTTCTTC. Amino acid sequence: CATSSVYNEQFF. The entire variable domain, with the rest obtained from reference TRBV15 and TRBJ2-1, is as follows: DAMVIQNPRYQVTQFGKPVTLSCSQTLNHNVMYWYQQKSSQAPKLLFHYYDKDFNNEADTPDNFQSRRPNTSFCFLDIRSPGLGDTAMYLCATSSVYNEQFFGPGTRLTVL.

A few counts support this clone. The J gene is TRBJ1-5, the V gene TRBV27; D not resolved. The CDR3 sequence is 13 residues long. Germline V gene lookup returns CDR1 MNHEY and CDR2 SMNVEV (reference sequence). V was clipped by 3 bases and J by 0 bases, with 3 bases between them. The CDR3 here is CASSFHSNQPQHF. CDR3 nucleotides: TGTGCCAGCAGTTTCCATAGCAATCAGCCCCAGCATTTT.

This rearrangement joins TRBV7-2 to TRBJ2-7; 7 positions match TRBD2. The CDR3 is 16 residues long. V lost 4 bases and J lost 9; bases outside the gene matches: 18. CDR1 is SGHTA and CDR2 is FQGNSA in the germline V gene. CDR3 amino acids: CASSWRGGTNTLRQYF. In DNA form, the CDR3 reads TGTGCCAGCAGCTGGCGTGGGGGGACTAACACCCTACGGCAGTACTTC.

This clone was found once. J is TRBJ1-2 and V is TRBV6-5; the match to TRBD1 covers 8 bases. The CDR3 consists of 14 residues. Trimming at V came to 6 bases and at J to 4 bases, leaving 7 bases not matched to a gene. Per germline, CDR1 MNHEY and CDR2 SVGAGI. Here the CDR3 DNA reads TGTGCCAGCAGAGCGGACAGGGATATCTATGGCTACACCTTC. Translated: CASRADRDIYGYTF.

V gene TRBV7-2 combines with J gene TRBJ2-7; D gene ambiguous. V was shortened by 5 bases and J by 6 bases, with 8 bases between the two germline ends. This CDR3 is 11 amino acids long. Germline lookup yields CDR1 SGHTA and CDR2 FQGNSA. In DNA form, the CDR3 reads TGTGCCAGCAGCCAGCCAGGCGAGCAGTACTTC. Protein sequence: CASSQPGEQYF.

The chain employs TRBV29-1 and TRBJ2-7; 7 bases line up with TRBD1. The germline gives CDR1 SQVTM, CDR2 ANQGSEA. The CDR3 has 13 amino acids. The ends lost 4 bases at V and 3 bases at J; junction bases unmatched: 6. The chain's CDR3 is CSVVWDSFYEQYF. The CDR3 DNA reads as TGCAGCGTTGTTTGGGACAGTTTCTACGAGCAGTACTTC.

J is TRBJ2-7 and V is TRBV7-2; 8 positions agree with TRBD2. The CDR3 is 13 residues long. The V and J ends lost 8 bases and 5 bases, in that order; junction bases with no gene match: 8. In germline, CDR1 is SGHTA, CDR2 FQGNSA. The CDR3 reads CASANSGMHEQYF. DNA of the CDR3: TGTGCCAGCGCCAATAGCGGGATGCACGAGCAGTACTTC. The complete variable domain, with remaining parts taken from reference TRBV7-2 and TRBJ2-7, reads GAGVSQSPSNKVTEKGKDVELRCDPISGHTALYWYRQSLGQGLEFLIYFQGNSAPDKSGLPSDRFSAERTGGSVSTLTIQRTQQEDSAVYLCASANSGMHEQYFGPGTRLTVT.

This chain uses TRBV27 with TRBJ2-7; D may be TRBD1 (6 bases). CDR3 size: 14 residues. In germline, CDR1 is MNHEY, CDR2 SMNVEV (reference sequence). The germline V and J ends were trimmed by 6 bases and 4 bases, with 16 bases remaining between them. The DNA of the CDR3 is TGTGCCAGCAGCCGGCCGGGACAACATTACGAGCAGTACTTC. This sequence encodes CASSRPGQHYEQYF.

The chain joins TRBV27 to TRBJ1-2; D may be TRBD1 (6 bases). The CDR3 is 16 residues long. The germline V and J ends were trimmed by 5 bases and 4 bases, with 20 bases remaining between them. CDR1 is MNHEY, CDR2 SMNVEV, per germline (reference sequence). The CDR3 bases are TGTGCCAGCAGTCCAACACCACCGGGACATTTCTATGGCTACACCTTC. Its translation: CASSPTPPGHFYGYTF.

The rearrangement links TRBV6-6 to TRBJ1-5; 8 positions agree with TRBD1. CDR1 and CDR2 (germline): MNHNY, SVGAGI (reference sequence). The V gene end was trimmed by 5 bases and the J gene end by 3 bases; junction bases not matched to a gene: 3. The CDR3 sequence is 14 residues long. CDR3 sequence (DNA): TGTGCCAGCAGTCAACAGGGGGACAATCAGCCCCAGCATTTT. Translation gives CASSQQGDNQPQHF.

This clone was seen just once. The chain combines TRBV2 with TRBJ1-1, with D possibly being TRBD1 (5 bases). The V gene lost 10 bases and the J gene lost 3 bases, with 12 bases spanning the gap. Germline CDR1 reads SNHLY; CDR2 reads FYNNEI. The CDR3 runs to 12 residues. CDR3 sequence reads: CAIAGGYTEAFF. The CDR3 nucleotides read TGTGCCATCGCTGGGGGGTACACTGAAGCTTTCTTT. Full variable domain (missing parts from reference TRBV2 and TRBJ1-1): EPEVTQTPSHQVTQMGQEVILRCVPISNHLYFYWYRQILGQKVEFLVSFYNNEISEKSEIFDDQFSVERPDGSNFTLKIRSTKLEDSAMYFCAIAGGYTEAFFGQGTRLTVV.

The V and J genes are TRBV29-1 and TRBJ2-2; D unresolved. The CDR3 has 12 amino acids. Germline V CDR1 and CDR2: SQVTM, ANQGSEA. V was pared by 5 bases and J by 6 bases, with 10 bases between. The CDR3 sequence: CSVPLGSGELFF. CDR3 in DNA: TGCAGCGTTCCGCTAGGATCCGGGGAGCTGTTTTTT.

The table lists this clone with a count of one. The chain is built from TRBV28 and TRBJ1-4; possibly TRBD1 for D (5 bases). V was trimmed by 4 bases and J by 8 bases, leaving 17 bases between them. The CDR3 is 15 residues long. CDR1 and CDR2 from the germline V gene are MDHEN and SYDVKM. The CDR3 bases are TGTGCCAGCAGTTCTACAGGTCGGTTTCCGGAAAAACTGTTTTTT. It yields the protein CASSSTGRFPEKLFF.

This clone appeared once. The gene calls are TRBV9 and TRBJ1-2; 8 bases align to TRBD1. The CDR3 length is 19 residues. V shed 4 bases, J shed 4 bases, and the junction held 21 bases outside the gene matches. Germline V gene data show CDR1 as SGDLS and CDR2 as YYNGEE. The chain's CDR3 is CASSTSDRGFSSASYGYTF. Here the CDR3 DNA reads TGTGCCAGCAGCACGTCAGACAGGGGCTTTTCGTCGGCCTCCTATGGCTACACCTTC.

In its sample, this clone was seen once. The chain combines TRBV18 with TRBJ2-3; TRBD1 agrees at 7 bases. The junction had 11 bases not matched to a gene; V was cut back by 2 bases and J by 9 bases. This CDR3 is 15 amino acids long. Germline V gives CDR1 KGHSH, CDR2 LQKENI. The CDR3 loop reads CASSPSGDLRGTQYF. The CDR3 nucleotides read TGTGCCAGCTCACCATCAGGGGACCTCAGGGGGACGCAGTATTTT.

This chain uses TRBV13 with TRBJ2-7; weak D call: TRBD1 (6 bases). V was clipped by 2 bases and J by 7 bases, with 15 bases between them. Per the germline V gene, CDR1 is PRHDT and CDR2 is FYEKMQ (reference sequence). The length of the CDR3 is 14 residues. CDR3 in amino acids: CASSLPQGVGEQYF. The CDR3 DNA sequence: TGTGCCAGCAGCTTACCACAGGGAGTAGGTGAGCAGTACTTC.

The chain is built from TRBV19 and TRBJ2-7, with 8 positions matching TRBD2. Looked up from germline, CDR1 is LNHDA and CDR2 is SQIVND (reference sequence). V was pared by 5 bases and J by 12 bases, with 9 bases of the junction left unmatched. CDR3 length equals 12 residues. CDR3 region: CASSSLAGIRYF. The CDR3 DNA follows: TGTGCCAGTAGTTCCTTAGCGGGGATACGGTACTTC.

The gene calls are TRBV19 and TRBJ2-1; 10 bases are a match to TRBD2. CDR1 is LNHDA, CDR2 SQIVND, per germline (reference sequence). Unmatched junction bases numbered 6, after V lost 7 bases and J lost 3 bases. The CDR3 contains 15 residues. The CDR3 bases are TGTGCCAGTACCATGGGACTAGCGTACTACAATGAGCAGTTCTTC. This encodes CASTMGLAYYNEQFF.

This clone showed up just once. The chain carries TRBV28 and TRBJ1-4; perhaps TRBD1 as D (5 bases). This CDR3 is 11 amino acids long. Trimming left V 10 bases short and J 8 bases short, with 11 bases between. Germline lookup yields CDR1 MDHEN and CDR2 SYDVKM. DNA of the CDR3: TGTGCCACCCAAAGGACAGAAAAACTGTTTTTT. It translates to CATQRTEKLFF.

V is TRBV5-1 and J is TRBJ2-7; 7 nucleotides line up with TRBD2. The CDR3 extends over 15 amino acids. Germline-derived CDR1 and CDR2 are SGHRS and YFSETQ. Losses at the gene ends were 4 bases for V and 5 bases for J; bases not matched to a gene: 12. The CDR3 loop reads CASSPASGRGHEQYF. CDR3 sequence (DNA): TGCGCCAGCAGCCCCGCTAGCGGAAGGGGCCACGAGCAGTACTTC.

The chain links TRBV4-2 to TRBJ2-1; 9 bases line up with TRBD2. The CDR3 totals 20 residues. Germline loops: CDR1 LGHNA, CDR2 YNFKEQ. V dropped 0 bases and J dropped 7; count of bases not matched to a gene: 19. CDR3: CASSQEGPAGLAGEYNEQFF. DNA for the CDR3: TGTGCCAGCAGCCAAGAAGGCCCCGCGGGGTTAGCGGGAGAGTATAATGAGCAGTTCTTC.

The CDR3 region is CASSFSGYQETQYF. In DNA form, the CDR3 reads TGCGCCAGCAGCTTTAGCGGCTACCAAGAGACCCAGTACTTC. The chain links TRBV5-1 to TRBJ2-5; TRBD2 might be the D (6 bases). V was cut by 2 bases and J by 0 bases, with 8 bases left in between. The germline V gene encodes CDR1 SGHRS and CDR2 YFSETQ. The CDR3 extends over 14 amino acids.

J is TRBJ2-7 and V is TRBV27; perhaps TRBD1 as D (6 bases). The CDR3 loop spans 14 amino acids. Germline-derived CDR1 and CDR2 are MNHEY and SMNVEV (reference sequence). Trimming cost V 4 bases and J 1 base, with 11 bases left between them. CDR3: CASSSPGQSYEQYF. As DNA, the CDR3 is TGTGCCAGCAGTTCCCCGGGACAATCCTACGAGCAGTACTTC.

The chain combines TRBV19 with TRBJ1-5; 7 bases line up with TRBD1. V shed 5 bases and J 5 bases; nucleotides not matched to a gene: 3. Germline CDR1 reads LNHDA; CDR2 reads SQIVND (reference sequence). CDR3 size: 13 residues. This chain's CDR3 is CASSSQGDQPQHF. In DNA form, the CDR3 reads TGTGCCAGTAGTTCCCAGGGGGATCAGCCCCAGCATTTT.

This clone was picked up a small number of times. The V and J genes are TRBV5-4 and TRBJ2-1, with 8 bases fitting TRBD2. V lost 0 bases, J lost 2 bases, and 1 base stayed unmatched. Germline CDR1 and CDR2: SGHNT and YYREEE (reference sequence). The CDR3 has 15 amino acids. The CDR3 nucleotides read TGTGCCAGCAGCTTGGGTAGCGGGACCTACAATGAGCAGTTCTTC. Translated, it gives CASSLGSGTYNEQFF.

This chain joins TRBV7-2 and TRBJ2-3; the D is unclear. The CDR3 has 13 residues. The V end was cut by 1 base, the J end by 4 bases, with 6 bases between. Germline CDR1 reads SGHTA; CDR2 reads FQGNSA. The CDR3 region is CASSLGASDTQYF. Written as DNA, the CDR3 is TGTGCCAGCAGCTTAGGCGCTTCAGATACGCAGTATTTT.